The 5 T cell receptor beta chains below come from one sample, sequenced in a study of cytomegalovirus exposure and HLA in healthy donors. Amplification used 60 Vbeta primers and 13 Jbeta primers. TCRdb's table, derived via immunoSEQ multiplex PCR, lists solely in-frame clones and lacks some. The sample lists more than 100,000 clones, around 76% seen once, with about 32% in the top ten. Sequencing input: PBMCs. These receptors originate from a man aged 55 to 70 in good health and CMV-seropositive.

This sequence joins TRBV6-4 and TRBJ1-1; possibly TRBD1 for D (6 bases). Germline CDR1 reads MRHNA; CDR2 reads SNTAGT. V lost 3 bases and J lost 0, with 20 bases in between. There are 18 residues in the CDR3. The CDR3 DNA reads TGTGCCAGCAGTGAAACGAACAGCGCCAAGGGGGTGAACACTGAAGCTTTCTTT. It is translated as CASSETNSAKGVNTEAFF.

This clone occurred once. The rearrangement uses TRBV5-4 and TRBJ1-1; TRBD1 is a possible D gene (6 bases). V was clipped by 4 bases and J by 1 base, with 11 bases between them. Germline CDR1 reads SGHNT; CDR2 reads YYREEE (reference sequence). The CDR3 contains 14 residues. CDR3 coding DNA: TGTGCCAGCAGCCAGGACAGATGGAACACTGAAGCTTTCTTT. This translates into CASSQDRWNTEAFF.

The chain uses TRBV2 and TRBJ1-1; 7 bases agree with TRBD1. The germline gives CDR1 SNHLY, CDR2 FYNNEI. The ends lost 5 bases at V and 3 bases at J; junction bases unmatched: 6. The CDR3 runs to 14 residues. This CDR3 reads CASSPDRVHTEAFF. For the CDR3, the DNA is TGTGCCAGCAGTCCCGACAGGGTTCACACTGAAGCTTTCTTT.

The chain joins TRBV5-6 to TRBJ1-4; no clear D gene. Trimming stripped 0 bases from V and 0 bases from J, with 9 bases between. Germline-derived CDR1 and CDR2 are SGHDT and YYEEEE. CDR3 size: 16 residues. This CDR3 reads CASSLGPQATNEKLFF. The DNA of the CDR3 is TGTGCCAGCAGCTTGGGTCCCCAGGCAACTAATGAAAAACTGTTTTTT.

This clone was counted only a few times. V and J are TRBV5-6 and TRBJ2-5; D remains unclear. Trimming shortened V by 1 base and J by 11 bases, and 9 bases separated the two germline ends. The CDR3 loop spans 11 amino acids. Germline loops: CDR1 SGHDT, CDR2 YYEEEE. The CDR3 bases are TGTGCCAGCAGCTTGTCCTCACGGCAGTACTTC. It encodes CASSLSSRQYF.